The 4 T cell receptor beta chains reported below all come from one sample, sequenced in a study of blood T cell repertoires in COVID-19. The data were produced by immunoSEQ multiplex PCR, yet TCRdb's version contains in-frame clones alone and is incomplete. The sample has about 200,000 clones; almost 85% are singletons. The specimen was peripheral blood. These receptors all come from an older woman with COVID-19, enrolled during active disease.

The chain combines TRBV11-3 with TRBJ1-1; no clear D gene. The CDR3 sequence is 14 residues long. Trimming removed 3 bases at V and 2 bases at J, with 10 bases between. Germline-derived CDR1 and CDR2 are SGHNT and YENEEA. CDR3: CASSFTASNTEAFF. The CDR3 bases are TGTGCCAGCAGCTTCACAGCTTCAAACACTGAAGCTTTCTTT.

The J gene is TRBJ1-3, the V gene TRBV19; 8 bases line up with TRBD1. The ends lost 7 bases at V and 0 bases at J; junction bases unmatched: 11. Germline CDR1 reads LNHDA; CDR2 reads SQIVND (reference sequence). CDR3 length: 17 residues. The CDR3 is CASTTLGTGPSGNTIYF. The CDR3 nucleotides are TGTGCCAGTACGACACTCGGGACAGGACCCTCTGGAAACACCATATATTTT.

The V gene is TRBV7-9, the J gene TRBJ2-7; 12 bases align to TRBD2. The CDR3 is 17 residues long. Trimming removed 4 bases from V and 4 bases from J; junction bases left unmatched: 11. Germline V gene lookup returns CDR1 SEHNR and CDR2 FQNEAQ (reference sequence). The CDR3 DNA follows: TGTGCCAGCAGCTCCGGGACTAGCGGGTTCGGATTATACGAGCAGTACTTC. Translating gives CASSSGTSGFGLYEQYF. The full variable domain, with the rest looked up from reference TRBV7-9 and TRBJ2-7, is DTGVSQNPRHKITKRGQNVTFRCDPISEHNRLYWYRQTLGQGPEFLTYFQNEAQLEKSRLLSDRFSAERPKGSFSTLEIQRTEQGDSAMYLCASSSGTSGFGLYEQYFGPGTRLTVT.

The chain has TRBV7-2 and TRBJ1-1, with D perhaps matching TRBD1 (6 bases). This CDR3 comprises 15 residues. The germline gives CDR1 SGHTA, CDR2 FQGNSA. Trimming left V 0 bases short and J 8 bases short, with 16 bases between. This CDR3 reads CASSLALGAQAEAFF. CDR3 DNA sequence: TGTGCCAGCAGCTTAGCGCTGGGGGCGCAGGCCGAAGCTTTCTTT.